This T cell receptor beta chain is drawn from a study of shared clonotypes between healthy human individuals. Study-wide points: Rarefaction analysis demonstrated incomplete sorted-subset sequencing notwithstanding large depth. Sharing of clonotypes among donors was expected to vary with sequencing depth.

Generated by immunoSEQ multiplex PCR, the TCRdb table keeps only in-frame clones and is missing some. The sample holds 2.5 million or so clones, around nine tenths seen once. V lost 2 bases to trimming and J lost 6 bases, with 23 bases between them. Germline CDR1 is GTSNPN and CDR2 is SVGIG (reference sequence). The CDR3 length is 17 residues. Remarks on this clone: The antigen is not known.

This receptor was taken from a man between 18 and 29 years old in good health. The specimen was naive CD4+ T cells sorted from blood. Indicated subset: CD45RA+ positively selected. The chain is built from TRBV30 and TRBJ1-5; possibly TRBD1 for D (5 bases). CDR3 amino acids: CAWSLPRQGGMIQPQHF. The CDR3 nucleotides are TGTGCCTGGAGTCTACCTAGGCAGGGAGGGATGATTCAGCCCCAGCATTTT.